This T cell receptor beta chain was sequenced during a study of T cell changes during pregnancy in multiple sclerosis. V lost 8 bases and J lost 0; bases outside the gene matches: 9. The CDR3 is made up of 15 amino acids. Germline V gene lookup returns CDR1 MDHEN and CDR2 SYDVKM. TCRdb's table, derived via immunoSEQ multiplex PCR, lists solely in-frame clones and lacks some. The repertoire holds about 61,000 clones, with roughly 87% as singletons. The chain joins TRBV28 to TRBJ2-7, with TRBD1 matching over 8 bases. The source is a female donor with multiple sclerosis, enrolled in a pregnancy study. Sample: peripheral blood, taken in the first trimester of pregnancy. The CDR3 loop is CASGPGDRGSYEQYF. The CDR3 coding sequence is TGTGCCAGCGGGCCGGGCGACAGGGGCTCCTACGAGCAGTACTTC.